Below are 29 T cell receptor beta chains sequenced from a single sample in a study of cytomegalovirus exposure and HLA in healthy donors. The primer mix had 60 Vbeta and 13 Jbeta primers. Libraries were prepared by immunoSEQ multiplex PCR; TCRdb keeps only in-frame clonotypes and omits some of them. The top ten hold around 1.2% of the sample, which has about 130,000 clones, approximately 83% seen once. Sequencing was performed on PBMCs. The receptors come from a girl between 2 and 10 years old in good health and CMV-seronegative.

The chain has TRBV13 and TRBJ2-3, with 11 bases fitting TRBD2. This CDR3 comprises 15 residues. Trimming at V came to 6 bases and at J to 1 base, leaving 3 bases not matched to a gene. Per the germline V gene, CDR1 is PRHDT and CDR2 is FYEKMQ (reference sequence). The DNA of the CDR3 is TGTGCCAGCAGATTTAGCGGGAGGGGCACAGATACGCAGTATTTT. It codes for CASRFSGRGTDTQYF.

The CDR3 reads CASSYSQGASEQFF. The CDR3 DNA is TGTGCCAGCAGTTACTCACAGGGGGCGAGTGAGCAGTTCTTC. This chain joins TRBV6-6 and TRBJ2-1, with TRBD1 identical over 9 bases. This CDR3 comprises 14 residues. Germline CDR1 MNHNY, CDR2 SVGAGI (reference sequence). Unmatched junction bases numbered 3, after V lost 0 bases and J lost 9 bases.

The chain uses TRBV2 and TRBJ2-1, with 10 bases fitting TRBD2. The CDR3 runs 14 residues. Trimming at V came to 6 bases and at J to 13 bases, leaving 12 bases not matched to a gene. Germline CDR1 reads SNHLY; CDR2 reads FYNNEI. CDR3 amino acids: CASRVELAGNSQFF. Here the CDR3 DNA reads TGTGCCAGCAGGGTAGAACTAGCGGGAAATTCACAGTTCTTC.

J is TRBJ1-4 and V is TRBV28; 9 positions agree with TRBD1. V shed 4 bases and J 0 bases; nucleotides not matched to a gene: 3. The CDR3 runs 16 residues. Germline values: CDR1 MDHEN, CDR2 SYDVKM. CDR3 loop: CASSSRQGATNEKLFF. The CDR3 DNA reads as TGTGCCAGCAGTTCTCGACAGGGGGCAACTAATGAAAAACTGTTTTTT.

V usage is TRBV12-5 and J usage is TRBJ2-3; D not resolved. The CDR3 totals 16 residues. CDR1 is LGHNT and CDR2 is FRNRAP in the germline V gene. Trimming took 1 base from V and 2 from J, leaving 13 bases between them. The CDR3 protein is CASGLGLQHTTDTQYF. Written as DNA, the CDR3 is TGTGCTAGTGGTTTGGGATTACAGCATACCACAGATACGCAGTATTTT. The full variable domain, completed using reference TRBV12-5 and TRBJ2-3, is DARVTQTPRHKVTEMGQEVTMRCQPILGHNTVFWYRQTMMQGLELLAYFRNRAPLDDSGMPKDRFSAEMPDATLATLKIQPSEPRDSAVYFCASGLGLQHTTDTQYFGPGTRLTVL.

The chain has TRBV4-2 and TRBJ2-2; tentative D call: TRBD2 (6 bases). The CDR3 runs 17 residues. The germline V and J ends were trimmed by 6 bases and 4 bases, with 21 bases remaining between them. Germline lookup yields CDR1 LGHNA and CDR2 YNFKEQ. CDR3 protein: CASSHEGVAETTGELFF. In DNA form, the CDR3 reads TGTGCCAGCAGTCACGAGGGAGTAGCGGAGACCACCGGGGAGCTGTTTTTT.

The chain joins TRBV30 to TRBJ2-7; D unclear. This CDR3 is built from 14 residues. Germline values: CDR1 GTSNPN, CDR2 SVGIG (reference sequence). Between the trimmed V and J ends, which lost 6 bases and 0 bases, there was a span of 15 bases. The CDR3 DNA sequence: TGTGCCTGCTTGGGTGGCAGGCACTCCTACGAGCAGTACTTC. It translates to CACLGGRHSYEQYF.

CDR3 sequence (DNA): TGTGCCAGCAGCCCGGGACAGAGATACGAGCAGTACTTC. As protein: CASSPGQRYEQYF. This chain links TRBV7-6 with TRBJ2-7, with 7 positions matching TRBD1. The CDR3 consists of 13 residues. The V and J ends lost 5 bases and 4 bases, in that order; junction bases with no gene match: 5. Germline V gene sequence: CDR1 SGHVS, CDR2 FNYEAQ.

This clone came up a few times. This chain joins TRBV19 and TRBJ2-1, with TRBD1 as a possible D gene (6 bases). V shed 2 bases and J shed 8 bases, with 16 bases lying between them. CDR3 size: 15 residues. CDR1 is LNHDA, CDR2 SQIVND, per germline (reference sequence). The CDR3 sequence: CASSILTGPGDEQFF. As DNA, the CDR3 is TGTGCCAGTAGTATACTTACAGGGCCGGGCGATGAGCAGTTCTTC.

The CDR3 DNA reads TGTGCCAGTAGTATTGACAGGGGATTCCAGCCCCAGCATTTT. Amino acids: CASSIDRGFQPQHF. This chain joins TRBV19 and TRBJ1-5; TRBD1 matches 8 bases. J lost 7 bases, V lost 3 bases, and 5 bases had no gene match. This CDR3 spans 14 amino acids. Germline V CDR1 and CDR2: LNHDA, SQIVND (reference sequence).

V is TRBV21-1 and J is TRBJ1-1; the D call of TRBD1 is as the table states it, not checked on the DNA. TRBV21-1 corresponds to a pseudogene. CDR3 size: 15 residues. CDR3 DNA sequence: TGTGCCAGCAGCCGGGGGGACAGGGGGAGCACTGAAGCTTTCTTT. Residues: CASSRGDRGSTEAFF.

V is TRBV5-1 and J is TRBJ2-7; 7 bases map to TRBD2. V lost 4 bases and J lost 0; bases outside the gene matches: 7. Germline V gene sequence: CDR1 SGHRS, CDR2 YFSETQ. The CDR3 is 15 residues long. The CDR3 sequence is CASSPQTSFSYEQYF. CDR3 nucleotide sequence: TGCGCCAGCAGCCCCCAGACTAGCTTCTCCTACGAGCAGTACTTC. Full variable domain (rest looked up from reference TRBV5-1 and TRBJ2-7): KAGVTQTPRYLIKTRGQQVTLSCSPISGHRSVSWYQQTPGQGLQFLFEYFSETQRNKGNFPGRFSGRQFSNSRSEMNVSTLELGDSALYLCASSPQTSFSYEQYFGPGTRLTVT.

The table lists this clone with a few counts. The chain combines TRBV6-4 with TRBJ1-5, with D perhaps TRBD1 (6 bases). The V end lost 5 bases, the J end lost 3 bases, and 8 bases lay between the germline ends. From germline, CDR1 is MRHNA and CDR2 SNTAGT. The CDR3 is 13 residues long. This CDR3 reads CASSTGPNQPQHF. In nucleotides, the CDR3 is TGTGCCAGCAGTACAGGGCCCAATCAGCCCCAGCATTTT.

The chain links TRBV6-5 to TRBJ1-1; TRBD1 matches 9 bases. This CDR3 is built from 15 residues. With 0 bases clipped from V and 4 bases from J, the junction kept 3 bases outside the gene matches. Germline V gene lookup returns CDR1 MNHEY and CDR2 SVGAGI. The CDR3 sequence: CASSYSQGASTEAFF. The CDR3 region has the DNA TGTGCCAGCAGTTACTCACAGGGGGCGAGCACTGAAGCTTTCTTT.

The chain carries TRBV5-8 and TRBJ2-7, with 12 bases lining up with TRBD2. V was pared by 6 bases and J by 4 bases, with 11 bases of the junction left unmatched. The CDR3 length is 16 residues. Germline V lookup: CDR1 SGHTS, CDR2 YDEGEE. The CDR3 region is CASTRLTSGRLYEQYF. CDR3 nucleotide sequence: TGTGCCAGCACTCGACTGACTAGCGGGAGATTGTACGAGCAGTACTTC.

This chain links TRBV12-1 with TRBJ2-5; the table gives TRBD2 as D, unverified against the DNA. TRBV12-1 is labeled a pseudogene. The CDR3 sequence is 13 residues long. CDR3 sequence: CASSRGGEETQYF. For the CDR3, the DNA is TGTGCCAGCAGCCGTGGGGGGGAAGAGACCCAGTACTTC.

This clone showed up just a few times. The V call is TRBV4-2, the J call TRBJ1-4; D perhaps matches TRBD1 (5 bases). V was shortened by 0 bases and J by 8 bases, with 19 bases between the two germline ends. The CDR3 is 17 amino acids. The V gene's germline CDR1 is LGHNA and CDR2 YNFKEQ. The CDR3 here is CASSQDLGRGREEKLFF. In DNA form, the CDR3 reads TGTGCCAGCAGCCAAGATTTGGGCCGGGGGAGAGAGGAAAAACTGTTTTTT.

This clone was observed a single time. The V and J genes are TRBV13 and TRBJ2-3; 8 nucleotides line up with TRBD2. In germline, CDR1 is PRHDT, CDR2 FYEKMQ (reference sequence). The CDR3 totals 15 residues. V gave up 3 bases and J gave up 7 bases; unmatched junction bases: 9. The DNA for the CDR3 is TGTGCCAGCAGCTTCCTCAGCGGGGGCAGAAATACGCAGTATTTT. This codes for CASSFLSGGRNTQYF.

The chain recombines TRBV5-5 with TRBJ1-4; TRBD1 aligns across 9 bases. The CDR3 runs 14 residues. V dropped 4 bases and J dropped 8; count of bases not matched to a gene: 6. CDR1 SGHKS and CDR2 YYEKEE come from the germline V gene (reference sequence). In DNA, the CDR3 is TGTGCCAGCAGCCTGACAGGGGGGAGGGAAAAACTGTTTTTT. Translation gives CASSLTGGREKLFF.

The chain couples TRBV15 to TRBJ2-7; D is unclear. V was trimmed by 8 bases and J by 1 base, leaving 12 bases between them. The CDR3 runs to 13 residues. Looked up from germline, CDR1 is LNHNV and CDR2 is YYDKDF (reference sequence). The CDR3 region has the DNA TGTGCCACCTGCTGGTCGGGTTCCTACGAGCAGTACTTC. It codes for CATCWSGSYEQYF.

The chain joins TRBV20-1 to TRBJ1-1; weak D call: TRBD1 (6 bases). The CDR3 is 10 residues long. The germline V gene has CDR1 DFQATT and CDR2 SNEGSKA (reference sequence). Trimming left V 7 bases short and J 7 bases short, with 10 bases between. In DNA form, the CDR3 reads TGCAGTGTAAGGACAGTTGAAGCTTTCTTT. Translated, it gives CSVRTVEAFF.

The chain is built from TRBV7-2 and TRBJ1-2; 8 nucleotides agree with TRBD1. V was pared by 5 bases and J by 0 bases, with 14 bases of the junction left unmatched. This CDR3 has 18 residues. In germline, CDR1 is SGHTA, CDR2 FQGNSA. CDR3 region: CASSPHTGTGLTNYGYTF. The CDR3 region has the DNA TGTGCCAGCAGCCCTCACACCGGGACAGGCTTAACTAACTATGGCTACACCTTC.

V and J are TRBV7-3 and TRBJ2-1, with TRBD2 matching over 16 bases. The CDR3 extends over 20 amino acids. V lost 6 bases and J lost 0; bases outside the gene matches: 11. Germline V gene sequence: CDR1 SGHTA, CDR2 FQGTGA. The CDR3 DNA reads as TGTGCCAGCAGTCATACGGGACTAGCGGGGGGGCCGAGCTCCTACAATGAGCAGTTCTTC. This encodes CASSHTGLAGGPSSYNEQFF.

V usage is TRBV11-2 and J usage is TRBJ2-1, with D possibly TRBD2 on 5 matching bases. The CDR3 spans 12 residues. In germline, CDR1 is SGHAT, CDR2 FQNNGV. V was trimmed by 6 bases and J by 15 bases, leaving 18 bases between them. The CDR3: CASSQTEALRFF. CDR3 DNA sequence: TGTGCCAGCAGTCAAACGGAGGCGCTACGGTTCTTC.

The V and J genes are TRBV28 and TRBJ1-1; 7 positions match TRBD1. Per the germline V gene, CDR1 is MDHEN and CDR2 is SYDVKM. V shed 6 bases and J 1 base; nucleotides not matched to a gene: 8. There are 15 residues in the CDR3. For the CDR3, the DNA is TGTGCCAGCAGCCCCTCCGGGACAGAGAACACTGAAGCTTTCTTT. Translating gives CASSPSGTENTEAFF.

In this sample, this clone turned up once. This chain links TRBV11-2 with TRBJ2-7, with a tentative D call TRBD1 (6 bases). The germline CDR1 and CDR2 sequences are SGHAT and FQNNGV. The length of the CDR3 is 14 residues. The V gene lost 4 bases and the J gene lost 2 bases, with 12 bases spanning the gap. The CDR3 region is CASSYGTPTYEQYF. In nucleotides, the CDR3 is TGTGCCAGCAGCTACGGGACACCAACCTACGAGCAGTACTTC. Drawing the rest from reference TRBV11-2 and TRBJ2-7, the complete variable domain is EAGVAQSPRYKIIEKRQSVAFWCNPISGHATLYWYQQILGQGPKLLIQFQNNGVVDDSQLPKDRFSAERLKGVDSTLKIQPAKLEDSAVYLCASSYGTPTYEQYFGPGTRLTVT.

This chain joins TRBV5-1 and TRBJ2-5; 9 nucleotides agree with TRBD2. Looked up from germline, CDR1 is SGHRS and CDR2 is YFSETQ. This CDR3 comprises 15 residues. Trimming cost V 5 bases and J 0 bases; bases outside gene matches: 5. The CDR3 DNA follows: TGCGCCAGCAGTTGGATAGCGGGAGACCAAGAGACCCAGTACTTC. Protein product: CASSWIAGDQETQYF. Filled out from reference TRBV5-1 and TRBJ2-5, the complete variable domain reads KAGVTQTPRYLIKTRGQQVTLSCSPISGHRSVSWYQQTPGQGLQFLFEYFSETQRNKGNFPGRFSGRQFSNSRSEMNVSTLELGDSALYLCASSWIAGDQETQYFGPGTRLLVL.

This clone was detected a few times. The chain combines TRBV5-6 with TRBJ1-6; no firm D call. The CDR3 spans 14 residues. V gave up 0 bases and J gave up 8 bases, with 9 bases separating them. Germline V gene lookup returns CDR1 SGHDT and CDR2 YYEEEE. The CDR3 bases are TGTGCCAGCAGCTTGGGGGCAGGATATTCACCCCTCCACTTT. Its protein product is CASSLGAGYSPLHF.

V usage is TRBV19 and J usage is TRBJ1-5, with no clear D. Trimming took 3 bases from V and 3 from J, leaving 9 bases between them. CDR3 size: 14 residues. Germline V gene sequence: CDR1 LNHDA, CDR2 SQIVND (reference sequence). This CDR3 is CASSMAFANQPQHF. Here the CDR3 DNA reads TGTGCCAGTAGTATGGCTTTTGCCAATCAGCCCCAGCATTTT. Full variable domain (remainder filled in from reference TRBV19 and TRBJ1-5): DGGITQSPKYLFRKEGQNVTLSCEQNLNHDAMYWYRQDPGQGLRLIYYSQIVNDFQKGDIAEGYSVSREKKESFPLTVTSAQKNPTAFYLCASSMAFANQPQHFGDGTRLSIL.